Listed here are 29 T cell receptor beta chains from one sample, sequenced in a study of shared clonotypes between healthy human individuals. Naive CD8 isolation took CD45RO-negative cells positively selected for CCR7 and excluded terminally differentiated effector memory CD45RA+ cells. The method was immunoSEQ multiplex PCR; TCRdb's version includes in-frame clones alone and lacks a portion of them. In the table there are 2 million to 2.5 million clones, about 93% of which are singletons. Material: naive CD8+ T cells from PBMCs. The source is a man aged 18 to 30 in good health. Some clones in this sample may be carry-over from other donors' samples.

A single count supports this clone. This sample includes further DNA sequences coding for the same CDR3. The V call is TRBV7-9, the J call TRBJ2-1; D possibly corresponds to TRBD2 (5 bases). The CDR3 spans 15 residues. The germline V gene encodes CDR1 SEHNR and CDR2 FQNEAQ (reference sequence). V was cut by 3 bases and J by 2 bases, with 11 bases left in between. The CDR3 DNA is TGTGCCAGCAGCTTGGTTACCGGGGCCTACAATGAGCAGTTCTTC. It is translated as CASSLVTGAYNEQFF.

This clone has just one count. The chain links TRBV7-3 to TRBJ2-1; 8 bases are shared with TRBD2. From germline, CDR1 is SGHTA and CDR2 FQGTGA. This CDR3 is built from 18 residues. Trimming took 4 bases from V and 3 from J; bases not matched to a gene: 14. CDR3 protein: CASSSLIPLAGYYNEQFF. In DNA, the CDR3 is TGTGCCAGCAGCTCTCTGATCCCTCTAGCGGGCTACTACAATGAGCAGTTCTTC.

As concerns this clone: Other DNA variants within this sample encode the same CDR3. The rearrangement links TRBV11-2 to TRBJ1-4; D is possibly TRBD1 (6 bases). Germline V gene sequence: CDR1 SGHAT, CDR2 FQNNGV. This CDR3 has 16 amino acids. V was shortened by 1 base and J by 5 bases, with 14 bases between the two germline ends. The CDR3 sequence: CASSLVSTGRNEKLFF. The CDR3 bases are TGTGCCAGCAGCTTAGTTTCGACAGGTCGAAATGAAAAACTGTTTTTT.

This sequence joins TRBV7-9 and TRBJ1-2, with D possibly being TRBD1 (6 bases). This CDR3 has 13 residues. Trimming took off 6 bases at V and 0 bases at J, with 8 bases between the two ends. Germline V gene lookup returns CDR1 SEHNR and CDR2 FQNEAQ (reference sequence). For the CDR3, the DNA is TGTGCCAGCAGTAGGACAGCTAACTATGGCTACACCTTC. This gives the protein CASSRTANYGYTF.

The V gene is TRBV7-6, the J gene TRBJ2-2, with 14 positions matching TRBD2. Germline V gene data show CDR1 as SGHVS and CDR2 as FNYEAQ. This CDR3 spans 16 amino acids. V lost 3 bases to trimming and J lost 7 bases; unmatched junction nucleotides: 4. The CDR3 is CASSLGTSGSLGELFF. The DNA for the CDR3 is TGTGCCAGCAGCTTGGGGACTAGCGGGAGTCTCGGGGAGCTGTTTTTT.

The V and J genes are TRBV4-2 and TRBJ2-1, with D uncertain. Trimming removed 1 base from V and 6 bases from J, with 10 bases in between. The germline CDR1 and CDR2 sequences are LGHNA and YNFKEQ. This CDR3 is built from 14 residues. In DNA, the CDR3 is TGTGCCAGCAGCCAAGCAGTCGGTTCCAATGAGCAGTTCTTC. This gives the protein CASSQAVGSNEQFF.

The sample holds one count of this clone. This rearrangement joins TRBV29-1 to TRBJ2-5; 7 positions agree with TRBD1. CDR1 is SQVTM, CDR2 ANQGSEA, per germline. J gave up 1 base and V 6 bases, and 11 bases lay outside the gene matches. The CDR3 spans 15 residues. In nucleotides, the CDR3 is TGCAGCGTGGGGGACAGCGGAGGTGTCCAAGAGACCCAGTACTTC. It specifies CSVGDSGGVQETQYF.

The chain employs TRBV7-9 and TRBJ2-7; 7 bases map to TRBD1. Looked up from germline, CDR1 is SEHNR and CDR2 is FQNEAQ (reference sequence). The CDR3 runs 14 residues. V trimming: 5 bases; J trimming: 2 bases; junction bases outside the gene matches: 6. The CDR3 nucleotides are TGTGCCAGCAGCCAAGGGACAGACCCCTACGAGCAGTACTTC. Translating gives CASSQGTDPYEQYF.

In this sample, this clone turned up a few times. The V call is TRBV9, the J call TRBJ1-1; D call uncertain. The V end was cut by 5 bases, the J end by 6 bases, with 17 bases between. The CDR3 extends over 14 amino acids. CDR1 is SGDLS, CDR2 YYNGEE, per germline. This chain's CDR3 is CASSPLTLGSEAFF. The CDR3 DNA reads as TGTGCCAGCAGTCCCCTAACGCTGGGCTCTGAAGCTTTCTTT.

V is TRBV11-2 and J is TRBJ2-3, with a weak D call TRBD1 (6 bases). Germline-derived CDR1 and CDR2 are SGHAT and FQNNGV. Trimming removed 1 base from V and 3 bases from J, with 17 bases in between. The CDR3 runs to 17 residues. The CDR3 coding sequence is TGTGCCAGCAGCTTAGGGCTACAGGGCTTGGTTACAGATACGCAGTATTTT. This codes for CASSLGLQGLVTDTQYF.

This clone came up once. V is TRBV27 and J is TRBJ2-7; 10 bases are shared with TRBD1. The CDR3 contains 16 residues. V gave up 6 bases and J gave up 1 base; unmatched junction bases: 9. Germline CDR1 reads MNHEY; CDR2 reads SMNVEV (reference sequence). The CDR3 DNA reads TGTGCCAGCAGCCGAGTGTTGGGACAGGGGTCCTACGAGCAGTACTTC. Protein: CASSRVLGQGSYEQYF.

In DNA, the CDR3 is TGTGCCAGCAGCTTACAGGGTTTTAGTGTATACAATGAGCAGTTCTTC. Translating it yields CASSLQGFSVYNEQFF. The chain has TRBV11-2 and TRBJ2-1, with a weak D call TRBD1 (5 bases). Germline loops: CDR1 SGHAT, CDR2 FQNNGV. V was cut by 2 bases and J by 4 bases, with 15 bases left in between. This CDR3 spans 16 amino acids.

V and J are TRBV6-1 and TRBJ1-2, with TRBD1 matching over 7 bases. The CDR3 runs to 15 residues. V was pared by 3 bases and J by 4 bases, with 8 bases of the junction left unmatched. Germline V gives CDR1 MNHNS, CDR2 SASEGT. Written as DNA, the CDR3 is TGTGCCAGCAGTGATAGGGCAGGGGGGGCCTATGGCTACACCTTC. It codes for CASSDRAGGAYGYTF.

The gene calls are TRBV5-4 and TRBJ2-7; 7 bases agree with TRBD2. The CDR3 covers 15 residues. Germline V gives CDR1 SGHNT, CDR2 YYREEE (reference sequence). V shed 4 bases, J shed 0 bases, and the junction held 7 bases outside the gene matches. The CDR3 region is CASSGGLAASYEQYF. The CDR3 nucleotides read TGTGCCAGCAGCGGAGGGCTAGCGGCCTCCTACGAGCAGTACTTC.

CDR3 nucleotide sequence: TGTGCCAGCAGCCCCCGGACTAGCGGGGATTCAGATACGCAGTATTTT. This encodes CASSPRTSGDSDTQYF. This chain connects TRBV7-3 to TRBJ2-3; 12 bases map to TRBD2. Per the germline V gene, CDR1 is SGHTA and CDR2 is FQGTGA. The CDR3 is 16 amino acids. The junction had 7 bases not matched to a gene; V was cut back by 5 bases and J by 4 bases.

A single count supports this clone. V usage is TRBV27 and J usage is TRBJ2-7; TRBD2 matches at 11 bases. The CDR3 is 15 residues long. Germline trimming cut 6 bases from V and 6 bases from J; bases unmatched to any gene: 10. Germline-derived CDR1 and CDR2 are MNHEY and SMNVEV (reference sequence). CDR3 in DNA: TGTGCCAGCAGCCCAATACTAGCGGGAGTTGCCGAGCAGTACTTC. Translating gives CASSPILAGVAEQYF.

The genes are TRBV4-1 and TRBJ2-3, with 8 bases aligning to TRBD2. V dropped 1 base and J dropped 3; count of bases not matched to a gene: 6. The CDR3 extends over 16 amino acids. The V gene's germline CDR1 is MGHRA and CDR2 YSYEKL. CDR3 loop: CASSQAPGLVTDTQYF. The CDR3 DNA is TGCGCCAGCAGCCAAGCCCCGGGACTAGTAACAGATACGCAGTATTTT.

The CDR3 bases are TGTGCCAGCAGCCTCGGGACAGTGATCGCCGGGGAGCTGTTTTTT. Residues: CASSLGTVIAGELFF. This chain connects TRBV9 to TRBJ2-2; the match to TRBD1 covers 7 bases. The J segment lost 6 bases and the V segment lost 4 bases, leaving 9 bases of the junction unmatched. Germline loops: CDR1 SGDLS, CDR2 YYNGEE. The CDR3 runs to 15 residues.

This clone was counted a single time. The J gene is TRBJ2-5, the V gene TRBV10-3; 7 bases are a match to TRBD1. The CDR3 totals 15 residues. Trimming took 3 bases from V and 5 from J; bases not matched to a gene: 9. From germline, CDR1 is ENHRY and CDR2 SYGVKD. CDR3 bases: TGTGCCATCAGTGAACCGGCAGGGGGTGGGGAGACCCAGTACTTC. Translating it yields CAISEPAGGGETQYF.

The chain recombines TRBV5-1 with TRBJ2-1, with 12 nucleotides matching TRBD2. Trimming took 5 bases from V and 7 from J; bases not matched to a gene: 16. Germline V CDR1 and CDR2: SGHRS, YFSETQ. This CDR3 contains 18 residues. The CDR3 sequence is CASRPGQFLAGGGNEQFF. In nucleotides, the CDR3 is TGCGCCAGCAGACCCGGACAGTTTCTAGCGGGAGGGGGTAATGAGCAGTTCTTC. Filled out from reference TRBV5-1 and TRBJ2-1, the complete variable domain reads KAGVTQTPRYLIKTRGQQVTLSCSPISGHRSVSWYQQTPGQGLQFLFEYFSETQRNKGNFPGRFSGRQFSNSRSEMNVSTLELGDSALYLCASRPGQFLAGGGNEQFFGPGTRLTVL.

The chain couples TRBV4-1 to TRBJ2-7, with 9 bases identical to TRBD1. Germline CDR1 MGHRA, CDR2 YSYEKL. CDR3 size: 15 residues. J gave up 1 base and V 4 bases, and 5 bases lay outside the gene matches. The CDR3 is CASSLRGTGSYEQYF. CDR3 DNA: TGCGCCAGCAGCCTCCGAGGGACAGGGTCCTACGAGCAGTACTTC.

This clone was seen more than once but under ten times. V and J are TRBV7-9 and TRBJ1-1, with D unclear. Germline V gene sequence: CDR1 SEHNR, CDR2 FQNEAQ (reference sequence). The CDR3 contains 11 residues. The V gene lost 8 bases and the J gene lost 8 bases, with 12 bases spanning the gap. CDR3 sequence (DNA): TGTGCCAGCGTCCTGGGAGGCGAAGCTTTCTTT. Its protein product is CASVLGGEAFF.

The chain joins TRBV7-9 to TRBJ1-1; D unclear. From germline, CDR1 is SEHNR and CDR2 FQNEAQ (reference sequence). V gave up 1 base and J gave up 1 base, with 7 bases separating them. The CDR3 is made up of 14 amino acids. The CDR3 protein is CASSLVQQNTEAFF. The CDR3, as DNA: TGTGCCAGCAGCTTAGTACAGCAGAACACTGAAGCTTTCTTT.

The chain has TRBV28 and TRBJ2-7; TRBD2 might be the D (5 bases). CDR1 is MDHEN and CDR2 is SYDVKM in the germline V gene. Trimming shortened V by 5 bases and J by 3 bases, and 14 bases separated the two germline ends. CDR3 size: 14 residues. The CDR3 region has the DNA TGTGCCAGCAGTGGGGAGTCCCTCCTCTACGAGCAGTACTTC. Encoded protein: CASSGESLLYEQYF.

V gene TRBV27 combines with J gene TRBJ2-7; D unresolved. Between the trimmed V and J ends, which lost 3 bases and 0 bases, there was a span of 9 bases. Germline CDR1 is MNHEY and CDR2 is SMNVEV (reference sequence). The CDR3 extends over 14 amino acids. The CDR3 loop reads CASSFQTTSYEQYF. For the CDR3, the DNA is TGTGCCAGCAGTTTTCAGACGACCTCCTACGAGCAGTACTTC.

The sample holds one count of this clone. The chain recombines TRBV27 with TRBJ2-7; 7 bases fit TRBD1. The CDR3 runs 16 residues. Losses at the gene ends were 2 bases for V and 3 bases for J; bases not matched to a gene: 10. Germline V gene data show CDR1 as MNHEY and CDR2 as SMNVEV (reference sequence). CDR3 DNA sequence: TGTGCCAGCAGTTTAAGTACAGGGGAGAAAGGCTACGAGCAGTACTTC. Protein sequence: CASSLSTGEKGYEQYF.

This sequence joins TRBV2 and TRBJ2-7, with TRBD1 identical over 7 bases. The CDR3 is 13 amino acids. The V gene's germline CDR1 is SNHLY and CDR2 FYNNEI. The V and J ends lost 6 bases and 0 bases, in that order; junction bases with no gene match: 2. CDR3 region: CASSGTASYEQYF. In DNA, the CDR3 is TGTGCCAGCAGCGGGACAGCCTCCTACGAGCAGTACTTC. The variable domain in full, with the rest retrieved from reference TRBV2 and TRBJ2-7, is EPEVTQTPSHQVTQMGQEVILRCVPISNHLYFYWYRQILGQKVEFLVSFYNNEISEKSEIFDDQFSVERPDGSNFTLKIRSTKLEDSAMYFCASSGTASYEQYFGPGTRLTVT.

The rearrangement uses TRBV7-8 and TRBJ2-7, with D unclear. The ends were cut back, 5 bases at V and 3 bases at J, with 8 bases in the middle. CDR3 size: 12 residues. Germline CDR1 and CDR2: SGHVS and FQNEAQ. The CDR3 reads CASSRSSYEQYF. The CDR3 region has the DNA TGTGCCAGCAGCCGAAGCAGCTACGAGCAGTACTTC.

This rearrangement joins TRBV6-1 to TRBJ2-7, with D possibly being TRBD1 (6 bases). Germline V gene data show CDR1 as MNHNS and CDR2 as SASEGT. This CDR3 has 13 residues. With 6 bases removed from V and 3 bases from J, the gap between germline ends came to 12 bases. The CDR3 sequence: CASSDEDSYEQYF. CDR3 nucleotide sequence: TGTGCCAGCAGCGACGAGGACAGCTACGAGCAGTACTTC.